This T cell receptor beta chain emerged from a study of T cell repertoires in cytomegalovirus infection. On the study more broadly: Recently identified HLA-C-restricted CMV epitopes were among the peptides used. Based on public TCR beta signatures, there were indications of CMV infection and of a matching HLA type.

The CDR3 has 13 amino acids. Germline lookup yields CDR1 MNHEY and CDR2 SMNVEV (reference sequence). V lost 4 bases, J lost 7 bases, and 13 bases lay in between. TCRdb independently ran MiXCR on the reads; one entry per CDR3 protein. The table includes some 940,000 distinct CDR3 sequences, roughly 30% detected once. Points on this clonotype: Its antigen is as yet unknown.

The chain combines TRBV27 with TRBJ1-1, with TRBD1 as a possible D gene (6 bases). Specimen: cultured CD8+ T cells from PBMCs, collected from culture after CMV antigen stimulation. The TCR sequence derives from a human donor in good health (CMV status not recorded). Some clones in this sample may be carry-over from other donors' samples. CDR3 sequence reads: CASSSTGENEAFF. CDR3 bases: TGTGCCAGCAGTTCGACAGGAGAAAATGAAGCTTTCTTT.